These T cell receptor beta chains were read from a single sample in a study of CD8 T cells in Susac syndrome. TCRdb recomputed calls from the immunoSEQ multiplex PCR reads with MiXCR, one row per CDR3 protein. Here the sample spans 150,000 to 250,000 distinct CDR3 sequences, about 96% being singletons. The sample was CD4+ T cells from PBMCs. The receptors were gathered from a human donor with multiple sclerosis. The CDR3 runs from the conserved cysteine through the conserved F or W. D genes are given only for firm matches.

D | J | V | CDR3 | DNA
- | TRBJ2-4 | TRBV30 | CAWSPGAKNIQYF | TGTGCCTGGAGTCCTGGAGCCAAAAACATTCAGTACTTC
- | TRBJ2-3 | TRBV12-3/TRBV12-4 | CATQFGAAGYTQYF | TGTGCCACCCAGTTTGGGGCCGCCGGATATACGCAGTATTTT
- | TRBJ2-7 | TRBV20-1 | CSAPGHFYEQYF | TGCAGTGCTCCGGGACACTTCTACGAGCAGTACTTC
TRBD2 | TRBJ2-5 | TRBV30 | CAWTRDYLGETQYF | TGTGCCTGGACGCGGGACTATCTGGGAGAGACCCAGTACTTC
- | TRBJ2-6 | TRBV6-2/TRBV6-3 | CASSQTGTASSGANVLTF | TGTGCCAGCAGTCAAACCGGGACTGCTAGCTCTGGGGCCAACGTCCTGACTTTC
- | TRBJ2-5 | TRBV2 | CASSGRTDQETQYF | TGTGCCAGCAGTGGACGGACAGACCAAGAGACCCAGTACTTC
- | TRBJ2-3 | TRBV29-1 | CSVSLRRTDTQYF | TGCAGCGTCAGCCTGCGGCGCACAGATACGCAGTATTTT
TRBD1 | TRBJ2-3 | TRBV29-1 | CSVDGGQALPVLAQYF | TGCAGCGTTGACGGGGGACAGGCCCTCCCGGTGTTAGCGCAGTATTTT
- | TRBJ2-7 | TRBV14 | CASSQLQGVGQYF | TGTGCCAGCAGCCAACTACAGGGCGTTGGGCAGTACTTC
TRBD1 | TRBJ1-2 | TRBV29-1 | CSVDYSDRAHLYGYTF | TGCAGCGTTGACTACTCGGACAGGGCCCACCTCTATGGCTACACCTTC
TRBD2 | TRBJ2-1 | TRBV3-1 | CASSQEVAGWDEQFF | TGTGCCAGCAGCCAAGAGGTAGCGGGATGGGATGAGCAGTTCTTC
TRBD2 | TRBJ2-1 | TRBV12-5 | CASGPPGTSGRAPYNEQFF | TGTGCTAGTGGTCCGCCCGGGACTAGCGGGAGGGCCCCCTACAATGAGCAGTTCTTC
- | TRBJ2-1 | TRBV29-1 | CSVVPGKPHNEQFF | TGCAGCGTTGTCCCGGGAAAACCCCACAATGAGCAGTTCTTC
- | TRBJ1-2 | TRBV20-1 | CSARDQAGRGYTF | TGCAGTGCTAGAGATCAGGCAGGGAGAGGCTACACCTTC
TRBD2 | TRBJ2-3 | TRBV6-1 | CASNEGLAGLSDTQYF | TGTGCCAGCAACGAAGGACTAGCGGGGCTATCAGATACGCAGTATTTT
- | TRBJ2-7 | TRBV14 | CASSQGQADTYEQYF | TGTGCCAGCAGCCAAGGTCAGGCCGACACCTACGAGCAGTACTTC
TRBD1 | TRBJ1-5 | TRBV24-1 | CATGTGHDQPQHF | TGTGCCACCGGGACAGGGCACGATCAGCCCCAGCATTTT
TRBD2 | TRBJ2-1 | TRBV9 | CASGLARINEQFF | TGTGCCAGCGGACTAGCAAGGATCAATGAGCAGTTCTTC
TRBD1 | TRBJ2-7 | TRBV6-6 | CASSLYRQGYYEQYF | TGTGCCAGCAGTCTCTACAGACAGGGGTACTACGAGCAGTACTTC
- | TRBJ1-2 | TRBV6-6 | CASSPTAGYTF | TGTGCCAGCAGTCCGACAGCTGGCTACACCTTC
TRBD2 | TRBJ2-1 | TRBV15 | CATSAGGLYNEQFF | TGTGCCACCAGTGCGGGAGGCCTCTACAATGAGCAGTTCTTC
- | TRBJ1-4 | TRBV29-1 | CSVVLNEKLFF | TGCAGCGTTGTGCTGAATGAAAAACTGTTTTTT
- | TRBJ1-5 | TRBV4-1 | CASSHIGRNLPQHF | TGCGCCAGCAGCCATATTGGCAGAAATCTGCCCCAGCATTTT
- | TRBJ1-1 | TRBV29-1 | CSVDYLVGRDEAFF | TGCAGCGTTGATTATCTCGTTGGGAGAGATGAAGCTTTCTTT
- | TRBJ1-1 | TRBV9 | CASSPGPTNTEAFF | TGTGCCAGCAGCCCAGGGCCTACGAACACTGAAGCTTTCTTT
- | TRBJ2-2 | TRBV20-1 | CSARTGLYTGELFF | TGCAGTGCTAGAACGGGCTTATACACCGGGGAGCTGTTTTTT